Listed here is a single T cell receptor beta chain. Naive CD8 cells lacked CD45RO, underwent positive selection for CCR7 and left out terminally differentiated effector memory CD45RA+ cells. The data are from a study of shared clonotypes between healthy human individuals. Sequenced by immunoSEQ multiplex PCR; TCRdb stores in-frame clones only, minus some. The sample consists of millions of clones, just under 95% of them appearing once. Germline V lookup: CDR1 SGHRS, CDR2 YFSETQ. The CDR3 loop spans 19 amino acids. The V and J ends lost 4 bases and 3 bases, in that order; junction bases with no gene match: 15.

The rearrangement joins TRBV5-1 to TRBJ2-3; 12 nucleotides match TRBD2. The sequencing input was naive CD8+ T cells sorted from blood. This TCR derives from a man aged 18 to 30 in good health. CDR3 DNA: TGCGCCAGCAGCCCGCGACTAGCGGGAGTTGTGGAGATAACAGATACGCAGTATTTT. This encodes CASSPRLAGVVEITDTQYF.